The 7 T cell receptor beta chains listed next were all sequenced from one sample in a study of blood T cell repertoires in COVID-19. TCRdb's copy holds only in-frame clones and misses some; the assay was immunoSEQ multiplex PCR. The table records around 200,000 clones, approximately 87% of them present only once. Sequenced: peripheral blood. These receptors were collected from a man between 40 and 49 years old with active or convalescent COVID-19.

The rearrangement links TRBV5-1 to TRBJ2-5; tentatively, D is TRBD1 (6 bases). Deletions cut 0 bases from V and 3 bases from J, with 9 bases between. Germline assignment: CDR1 SGHRS and CDR2 YFSETQ. The CDR3 totals 14 residues. The CDR3, as DNA: TGCGCCAGCAGCTTGGGGGGACACGAAGAGACCCAGTACTTC. This translates into CASSLGGHEETQYF.

V is TRBV7-3 and J is TRBJ2-1; 10 bases are a match to TRBD2. V was clipped by 4 bases and J by 1 base; unmatched bases: 4. This CDR3 contains 16 residues. CDR1 and CDR2 from the germline V gene are SGHTA and FQGTGA. DNA of the CDR3: TGTGCCAGCAGCTCTGCTAGCGGGGGTTCCTACAATGAGCAGTTCTTC. This encodes CASSSASGGSYNEQFF.

The V gene is TRBV6-6, the J gene TRBJ1-6; no firm D call. V lost 8 bases and J lost 10, with 18 bases in between. CDR1 and CDR2 (germline): MNHNY, SVGAGI (reference sequence). This CDR3 has 14 residues. As DNA, the CDR3 is TGTGCCAGCGGTCTAACTCAGGATCGATCACCCCTCCACTTT. Protein sequence: CASGLTQDRSPLHF.

This sequence joins TRBV28 and TRBJ1-1, with 9 bases fitting TRBD1. Germline-derived CDR1 and CDR2 are MDHEN and SYDVKM. V dropped 5 bases and J dropped 2; count of bases not matched to a gene: 3. The CDR3 length is 14 residues. CDR3: CASSLGQGNTEAFF. CDR3 DNA: TGTGCCAGCAGTCTGGGACAGGGAAACACTGAAGCTTTCTTT.

The chain has TRBV5-1 and TRBJ2-6; no firm D call. V was shortened by 5 bases and J by 0 bases, with 6 bases between the two germline ends. The germline V gene encodes CDR1 SGHRS and CDR2 YFSETQ. The CDR3 sequence is 14 residues long. In DNA, the CDR3 is TGCGCCAGCAGGAGGCCCTCTGGGGCCAACGTCCTGACTTTC. Its protein product is CASRRPSGANVLTF. Filled out from reference TRBV5-1 and TRBJ2-6, the complete variable domain reads KAGVTQTPRYLIKTRGQQVTLSCSPISGHRSVSWYQQTPGQGLQFLFEYFSETQRNKGNFPGRFSGRQFSNSRSEMNVSTLELGDSALYLCASRRPSGANVLTFGAGSRLTVL.

This clone was seen once. V gene TRBV7-3 combines with J gene TRBJ1-2; TRBD1 aligns across 10 bases. The CDR3 covers 13 residues. Per the germline V gene, CDR1 is SGHTA and CDR2 is FQGTGA. V lost 4 bases and J lost 8; bases outside the gene matches: 4. The CDR3 DNA sequence: TGTGCCAGCAGCTATGGGACAGGGGAGGGCTACACCTTC. It encodes CASSYGTGEGYTF.

J is TRBJ2-1 and V is TRBV12-3 or TRBV12-4; no firm D call. The CDR3 spans 12 residues. V was shortened by 6 bases and J by 7 bases, with 10 bases between the two germline ends. CDR3 protein: CASSSSFNEQFF. The DNA for the CDR3 is TGTGCCAGCAGCTCCTCCTTTAATGAGCAGTTCTTC.